These 29 T cell receptor beta chains were all obtained from the same sample, sequenced in a study of Ad26.COV2.S vaccination and SARS-CoV-2 variants. Only in-frame clones appear in the TCRdb table, and some are missing; sequencing was by immunoSEQ multiplex PCR. The sample consists of about 480,000 clones, around nine tenths of them appearing once. The sample's treatment: about 20 received Ad26.COV2.S at low or high dose, single or two shots; about five received placebo; per-sample allocation not given. Vaccine and placebo recipients were sampled on day 63 after the first injection. The sample in question was peripheral blood, obtained in a trial of Ad26.COV2.S vaccine versus placebo. The receptors were sampled from a person between 18 and 65 years old who received the Ad26.COV2.S COVID-19 vaccine or a placebo.

The chain couples TRBV28 to TRBJ1-2; TRBD1 agrees at 8 bases. There are 15 residues in the CDR3. The junction had 9 bases not matched to a gene; V was cut back by 5 bases and J by 4 bases. The V gene's germline CDR1 is MDHEN and CDR2 SYDVKM. The CDR3 bases are TGTGCCAGCAGTCCCCCACTGACAGGGGTCTATGGCTACACCTTC. It codes for CASSPPLTGVYGYTF.

The CDR3 sequence is CASSQEEGGADTQYF. The CDR3 region has the DNA TGCGCCAGCAGCCAAGAAGAGGGAGGCGCAGATACGCAGTATTTT. The rearrangement links TRBV4-3 to TRBJ2-3; D is perhaps TRBD2 (6 bases). Deletions cut 0 bases from V and 4 bases from J, with 11 bases between. The germline V gene has CDR1 LGHNA and CDR2 YSLEER. The CDR3 is made up of 15 amino acids.

CDR3 in amino acids: CASSQVGTEYNEQFF. The CDR3 DNA reads TGCGCCAGCAGCCAAGTTGGGACTGAATACAATGAGCAGTTCTTC. The rearrangement uses TRBV4-1 and TRBJ2-1; D might be TRBD2 (6 bases). The V end lost 1 base, the J end lost 4 bases, and 11 bases lay between the germline ends. The CDR3 totals 15 residues. CDR1 MGHRA and CDR2 YSYEKL come from the germline V gene.

The chain recombines TRBV14 with TRBJ2-7, with no clear D. The CDR3 is made up of 14 amino acids. Trimming removed 5 bases at V and 2 bases at J, with 13 bases between. Germline-derived CDR1 and CDR2 are SGHDN and FVKESK. In nucleotides, the CDR3 is TGTGCCAGCAGCTTTCGGAAAAAGGCCTACGAGCAGTACTTC. Its protein product is CASSFRKKAYEQYF. Full variable domain (remainder filled in from reference TRBV14 and TRBJ2-7): EAGVTQFPSHSVIEKGQTVTLRCDPISGHDNLYWYRRVMGKEIKFLLHFVKESKQDESGMPNNRFLAERTGGTYSTLKVQPAELEDSGVYFCASSFRKKAYEQYFGPGTRLTVT.

The rearrangement links TRBV30 to TRBJ1-6; TRBD1 agrees at 7 bases. The trim removed 2 bases at V and 11 bases at J, leaving 12 bases unmatched. The germline CDR1 and CDR2 sequences are GTSNPN and SVGIG (reference sequence). CDR3 length: 15 amino acids. CDR3 DNA: TGTGCCTGGAGTCCAGCCTTGACAGGGACAGCACCCCTCCACTTT. It translates to CAWSPALTGTAPLHF. The whole variable domain, filled in from reference TRBV30 and TRBJ1-6, reads SQTIHQWPATLVQPVGSPLSLECTVEGTSNPNLYWYRQAAGRGLQLLFYSVGIGQISSEVPQNLSASRPQDRQFILSSKKLLLSDSGFYLCAWSPALTGTAPLHFGNGTRLTVT.

The chain joins TRBV13 to TRBJ2-7; no reliable D call. The CDR3 spans 12 residues. Germline assignment: CDR1 PRHDT and CDR2 FYEKMQ (reference sequence). The V and J ends lost 0 bases and 5 bases respectively, with 5 bases between them. The CDR3 bases are TGTGCCAGCAGCTTAGGCGGAGACGAGCAGTACTTC. Protein: CASSLGGDEQYF.

This clone was observed a handful of times. The chain combines TRBV11-3 with TRBJ2-7; TRBD2 agrees at 9 bases. The V gene's germline CDR1 is SGHNT and CDR2 YENEEA. Trimming at V came to 5 bases and at J to 0 bases, leaving 2 bases not matched to a gene. The length of the CDR3 is 14 residues. The CDR3 reads CASSPGLASYEQYF. The CDR3 DNA reads TGTGCCAGCAGCCCGGGACTAGCCTCCTACGAGCAGTACTTC.

The chain uses TRBV4-2 and TRBJ1-4; TRBD1 matches 9 bases. The CDR3 is 15 amino acids. Germline V gives CDR1 LGHNA, CDR2 YNFKEQ. The junction had 4 bases not matched to a gene; V was cut back by 0 bases and J by 8 bases. The CDR3: CASSQDGTGNEKLFF. CDR3 sequence (DNA): TGTGCCAGCAGCCAAGACGGGACAGGGAACGAAAAACTGTTTTTT.

The chain joins TRBV30 to TRBJ2-5, with 7 nucleotides matching TRBD1. There are 13 residues in the CDR3. Germline V gene lookup returns CDR1 GTSNPN and CDR2 SVGIG (reference sequence). Unmatched junction bases numbered 7, after V lost 3 bases and J lost 6 bases. CDR3 residues: CAWRKGAVQTQYF. The CDR3 DNA follows: TGTGCCTGGAGAAAGGGGGCTGTGCAGACCCAGTACTTC.

This rearrangement joins TRBV28 to TRBJ1-4; D is unclear. This CDR3 region has 14 residues. Trimming removed 6 bases from V and 7 bases from J, with 15 bases in between. Germline lookup yields CDR1 MDHEN and CDR2 SYDVKM. This CDR3 reads CASRFPGVGEKLFF. The CDR3 nucleotides read TGTGCCAGCAGGTTCCCGGGTGTCGGTGAAAAACTGTTTTTT.

The chain recombines TRBV2 with TRBJ1-1; 7 nucleotides agree with TRBD1. Trimming removed 7 bases from V and 2 bases from J; junction bases left unmatched: 4. CDR1 SNHLY and CDR2 FYNNEI come from the germline V gene. The CDR3 contains 13 residues. The CDR3: CASNPGGNTEAFF. The DNA for the CDR3 is TGTGCCAGCAATCCAGGGGGAAACACTGAAGCTTTCTTT. Filled out from reference TRBV2 and TRBJ1-1, the complete variable domain reads EPEVTQTPSHQVTQMGQEVILRCVPISNHLYFYWYRQILGQKVEFLVSFYNNEISEKSEIFDDQFSVERPDGSNFTLKIRSTKLEDSAMYFCASNPGGNTEAFFGQGTRLTVV.

The CDR3 sequence is CASSQRETTYEQYF. The CDR3 DNA sequence: TGTGCCAGCAGTCAAAGGGAGACTACCTACGAGCAGTACTTC. V usage is TRBV7-2 and J usage is TRBJ2-7; tentatively, D is TRBD2 (5 bases). The V gene's germline CDR1 is SGHTA and CDR2 FQGNSA. Trimming left V 6 bases short and J 2 bases short, with 14 bases between. The CDR3 is 14 amino acids. Complete variable domain (other parts from reference TRBV7-2 and TRBJ2-7): GAGVSQSPSNKVTEKGKDVELRCDPISGHTALYWYRQSLGQGLEFLIYFQGNSAPDKSGLPSDRFSAERTGGSVSTLTIQRTQQEDSAVYLCASSQRETTYEQYFGPGTRLTVT.

The gene calls are TRBV19 and TRBJ1-4; D might be TRBD1 (5 bases). The V end was cut by 3 bases, the J end by 7 bases, with 18 bases between. Germline CDR1 and CDR2: LNHDA and SQIVND (reference sequence). The CDR3 runs 16 residues. Here the CDR3 DNA reads TGTGCCAGTAGTATTCTGGGACCGAACCGGGCTGAAAAACTGTTTTTT. Its protein is CASSILGPNRAEKLFF.

V usage is TRBV5-1 and J usage is TRBJ2-7; D remains unclear. Germline V gene lookup returns CDR1 SGHRS and CDR2 YFSETQ. CDR3 length: 14 residues. The ends were cut back, 4 bases at V and 6 bases at J, with 17 bases in the middle. The CDR3 DNA reads as TGCGCCAGCAGCCCCGAACCTTGGATTGGCGAGCAGTACTTC. It yields the protein CASSPEPWIGEQYF.

The rearrangement uses TRBV27 and TRBJ1-5; no firm D call. V lost 3 bases, J lost 6 bases, and 9 bases lay in between. This CDR3 has 13 amino acids. Germline V CDR1 and CDR2: MNHEY, SMNVEV (reference sequence). The CDR3 protein is CASSLVRVQPQHF. The DNA for the CDR3 is TGTGCCAGCAGTTTGGTTAGGGTTCAGCCCCAGCATTTT.

The chain employs TRBV9 and TRBJ2-7; 9 bases agree with TRBD2. The CDR3 consists of 15 residues. J gave up 0 bases and V 4 bases, and 5 bases lay outside the gene matches. Germline CDR1 SGDLS, CDR2 YYNGEE. Here the CDR3 DNA reads TGTGCCAGCAGCCCAACTAGCGGGTACTCCTACGAGCAGTACTTC. This translates into CASSPTSGYSYEQYF.

The rearrangement joins TRBV5-1 to TRBJ2-7, with 8 bases that match TRBD1. The trim removed 4 bases at V and 3 bases at J, leaving 9 bases unmatched. Germline loops: CDR1 SGHRS, CDR2 YFSETQ. The CDR3 has 15 residues. CDR3 protein: CASSLPQTGDYEQYF. CDR3 sequence (DNA): TGCGCCAGCAGCCTCCCTCAGACAGGGGACTACGAGCAGTACTTC.

The V gene is TRBV29-1, the J gene TRBJ2-7; the match to TRBD2 covers 12 bases. V shed 7 bases, J shed 4 bases, and the junction held 8 bases outside the gene matches. This CDR3 has 14 amino acids. CDR1 is SQVTM and CDR2 is ANQGSEA in the germline V gene. The CDR3 nucleotides read TGCAGCGCACGGACTAGCGGGGTTCCTTACGAGCAGTACTTC. It codes for CSARTSGVPYEQYF.

The rearrangement links TRBV28 to TRBJ1-2, with D perhaps TRBD1 (6 bases). This CDR3 is 13 amino acids long. V lost 2 bases to trimming and J lost 4 bases, with 8 bases between them. The germline V gene has CDR1 MDHEN and CDR2 SYDVKM. CDR3 sequence reads: CASSLQGPYGYTF. In nucleotides, the CDR3 is TGTGCCAGCAGTTTACAGGGGCCCTATGGCTACACCTTC.

The gene calls are TRBV27 and TRBJ1-1; 7 positions match TRBD1. The CDR3 contains 14 residues. The trim removed 3 bases at V and 3 bases at J, leaving 4 bases unmatched. Germline loops: CDR1 MNHEY, CDR2 SMNVEV (reference sequence). CDR3 in DNA: TGTGCCAGCAGTTTGAGGGGGCGGTACACTGAAGCTTTCTTT. The encoded protein is CASSLRGRYTEAFF.

The chain couples TRBV14 to TRBJ2-1; tentatively, D is TRBD2 (6 bases). The CDR3 extends over 16 amino acids. Germline lookup yields CDR1 SGHDN and CDR2 FVKESK. Trimming took off 0 bases at V and 4 bases at J, with 13 bases between the two ends. CDR3 sequence: CASSQDRRGEYNEQFF. The CDR3, as DNA: TGTGCCAGCAGCCAAGATCGGCGGGGCGAATACAATGAGCAGTTCTTC.

About this clone: This sample includes further DNA sequences coding for the same CDR3. This rearrangement joins TRBV30 to TRBJ2-7; D gene uncertain. The CDR3 runs 11 residues. The V end was cut by 0 bases, the J end by 6 bases, with 6 bases between. Germline V gives CDR1 GTSNPN, CDR2 SVGIG (reference sequence). CDR3 DNA: TGTGCCTGGAGTGTAGGTAGCGAGCAGTACTTC. Its translation: CAWSVGSEQYF.

This chain links TRBV25-1 with TRBJ1-4; D gene ambiguous. V was pared by 1 base and J by 8 bases, with 11 bases between. The CDR3 covers 14 residues. Germline V CDR1 and CDR2: MGHDK, SYGVNS. The CDR3 DNA follows: TGTGCCAGCAGTGAATTCGGGAGGGTCGAAAAACTGTTTTTT. This gives the protein CASSEFGRVEKLFF.

This chain joins TRBV6-5 and TRBJ1-1, with D perhaps TRBD1 (6 bases). There are 14 residues in the CDR3. Germline V lookup: CDR1 MNHEY, CDR2 SVGAGI. With 5 bases removed from V and 8 bases from J, the gap between germline ends came to 18 bases. CDR3 loop: CASSISRQVAEAFF. CDR3 coding DNA: TGTGCCAGCAGTATCTCCAGACAGGTGGCCGAAGCTTTCTTT.

This sequence joins TRBV10-3 and TRBJ2-3, with 8 positions matching TRBD2. Trimming removed 5 bases from V and 6 bases from J; junction bases left unmatched: 16. Germline assignment: CDR1 ENHRY and CDR2 SYGVKD. This CDR3 comprises 17 residues. In DNA form, the CDR3 reads TGTGCCATCAGTCGGACTACTAGCGGACAAGGGTCTGATACGCAGTATTTT. Its translation: CAISRTTSGQGSDTQYF.

This chain links TRBV2 with TRBJ1-6; 12 bases map to TRBD1. The CDR3 sequence is 15 residues long. Germline CDR1 SNHLY, CDR2 FYNNEI. The junction had 12 bases not matched to a gene; V was cut back by 10 bases and J by 11 bases. The CDR3 spells CATQPPGQGAPPLHF. CDR3 in DNA: TGTGCCACCCAACCCCCGGGACAGGGGGCACCACCCCTCCACTTT.

The CDR3 protein is CASSLHYTDTQYF. As DNA, the CDR3 is TGTGCCAGCAGCTTGCACTACACAGATACGCAGTATTTT. The chain carries TRBV5-4 and TRBJ2-3; D is unresolved. Between the trimmed V and J ends, which lost 1 base and 2 bases, there was a span of 5 bases. The CDR3 has 13 residues. CDR1 and CDR2 (germline): SGHNT, YYREEE (reference sequence).

J is TRBJ1-5 and V is TRBV28; D unresolved. There are 14 residues in the CDR3. The V gene lost 3 bases and the J gene lost 0 bases, with 6 bases spanning the gap. CDR1 is MDHEN, CDR2 SYDVKM, per germline. The CDR3 protein is CASSLRYSNQPQHF. The CDR3, as DNA: TGTGCCAGCAGTTTGCGGTATAGCAATCAGCCCCAGCATTTT.

The chain employs TRBV4-2 and TRBJ2-7; 7 nucleotides align to TRBD1. J gave up 2 bases and V 4 bases, and 11 bases lay outside the gene matches. Germline loops: CDR1 LGHNA, CDR2 YNFKEQ. The CDR3 extends over 16 amino acids. The CDR3 sequence is CASSRGRGQGTYEQYF. CDR3 DNA: TGTGCCAGCAGCCGAGGAAGGGGGCAGGGGACCTACGAGCAGTACTTC.